This entry lists 3 T cell receptor beta chains sequenced from one sample in a study of blood T cell repertoires in COVID-19. Assay used: immunoSEQ multiplex PCR; TCRdb lists only in-frame clones, some missing. The table records about 150,000 clones, about four fifths of them present only once. Sequencing was carried out using peripheral blood. Receptors were obtained from a man between 65 and 80 years old with acute or convalescent COVID-19.

In its sample, this clone was seen a few times. The J gene is TRBJ1-1, the V gene TRBV28; 10 nucleotides match TRBD1. Trimming at V came to 7 bases and at J to 2 bases, leaving 4 bases not matched to a gene. This CDR3 contains 14 residues. From germline, CDR1 is MDHEN and CDR2 SYDVKM. CDR3 protein: CASTRTGGNTEAFF. As DNA, the CDR3 is TGTGCCAGCACCCGGACAGGGGGAAACACTGAAGCTTTCTTT.

V gene TRBV2 combines with J gene TRBJ2-2; D not certain. V lost 2 bases, J lost 8 bases, and 6 bases lay in between. The CDR3 is 12 amino acids. CDR1 is SNHLY and CDR2 is FYNNEI in the germline V gene. The CDR3 spells CASSESFGELFF. Here the CDR3 DNA reads TGTGCCAGCAGTGAAAGCTTTGGGGAGCTGTTTTTT.

The chain recombines TRBV28 with TRBJ2-3; 7 nucleotides align to TRBD1. The CDR3 contains 16 residues. Trimming cost V 5 bases and J 5 bases; bases outside gene matches: 13. Germline CDR1 is MDHEN and CDR2 is SYDVKM. CDR3: CASSSGQVYRVDTQYF. The CDR3 nucleotides are TGTGCCAGCAGTAGTGGACAGGTCTATCGGGTAGATACGCAGTATTTT.